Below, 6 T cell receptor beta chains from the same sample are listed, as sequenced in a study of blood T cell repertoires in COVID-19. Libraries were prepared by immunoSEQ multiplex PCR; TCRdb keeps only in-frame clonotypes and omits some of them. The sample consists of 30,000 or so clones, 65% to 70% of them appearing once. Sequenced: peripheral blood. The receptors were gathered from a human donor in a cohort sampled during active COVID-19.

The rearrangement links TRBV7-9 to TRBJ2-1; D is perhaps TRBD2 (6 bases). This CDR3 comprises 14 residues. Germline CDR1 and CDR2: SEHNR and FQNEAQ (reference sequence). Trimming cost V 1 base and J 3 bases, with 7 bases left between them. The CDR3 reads CASSLGRDYNEQFF. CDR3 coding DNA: TGTGCCAGCAGCTTAGGGCGGGACTACAATGAGCAGTTCTTC. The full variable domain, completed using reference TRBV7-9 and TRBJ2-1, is DTGVSQNPRHKITKRGQNVTFRCDPISEHNRLYWYRQTLGQGPEFLTYFQNEAQLEKSRLLSDRFSAERPKGSFSTLEIQRTEQGDSAMYLCASSLGRDYNEQFFGPGTRLTVL.

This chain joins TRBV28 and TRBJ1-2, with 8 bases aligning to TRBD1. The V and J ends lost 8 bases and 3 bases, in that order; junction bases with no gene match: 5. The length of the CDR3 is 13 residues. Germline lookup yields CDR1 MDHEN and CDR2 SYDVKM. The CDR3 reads CASRTGQYYGYTF. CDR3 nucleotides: TGTGCCAGCCGGACAGGGCAGTACTATGGCTACACCTTC.

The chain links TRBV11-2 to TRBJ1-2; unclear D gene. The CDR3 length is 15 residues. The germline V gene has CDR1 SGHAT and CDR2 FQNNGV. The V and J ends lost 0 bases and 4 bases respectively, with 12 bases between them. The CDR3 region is CASSLDYSGSYGYTF. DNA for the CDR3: TGTGCCAGCAGCTTAGATTATTCAGGCTCCTATGGCTACACCTTC.

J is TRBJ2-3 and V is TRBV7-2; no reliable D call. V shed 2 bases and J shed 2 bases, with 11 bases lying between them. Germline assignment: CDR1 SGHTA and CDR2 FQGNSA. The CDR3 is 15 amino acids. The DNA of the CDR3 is TGTGCCAGCAGCTTACCTAGTCTCCTCACAGATACGCAGTATTTT. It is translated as CASSLPSLLTDTQYF.

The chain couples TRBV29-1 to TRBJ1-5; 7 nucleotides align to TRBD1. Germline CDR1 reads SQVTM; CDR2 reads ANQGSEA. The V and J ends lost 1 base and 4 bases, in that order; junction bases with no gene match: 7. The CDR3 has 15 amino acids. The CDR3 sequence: CSVEVQGGPNQPQHF. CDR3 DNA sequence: TGCAGCGTTGAAGTCCAGGGGGGCCCAAATCAGCCCCAGCATTTT.

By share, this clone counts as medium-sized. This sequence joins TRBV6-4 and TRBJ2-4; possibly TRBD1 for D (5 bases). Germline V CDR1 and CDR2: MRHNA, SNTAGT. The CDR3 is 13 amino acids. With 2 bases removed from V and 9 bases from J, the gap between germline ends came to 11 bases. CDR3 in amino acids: CASSDDSRGIQYF. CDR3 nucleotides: TGTGCCAGCAGTGACGACAGTAGAGGCATTCAGTACTTC.